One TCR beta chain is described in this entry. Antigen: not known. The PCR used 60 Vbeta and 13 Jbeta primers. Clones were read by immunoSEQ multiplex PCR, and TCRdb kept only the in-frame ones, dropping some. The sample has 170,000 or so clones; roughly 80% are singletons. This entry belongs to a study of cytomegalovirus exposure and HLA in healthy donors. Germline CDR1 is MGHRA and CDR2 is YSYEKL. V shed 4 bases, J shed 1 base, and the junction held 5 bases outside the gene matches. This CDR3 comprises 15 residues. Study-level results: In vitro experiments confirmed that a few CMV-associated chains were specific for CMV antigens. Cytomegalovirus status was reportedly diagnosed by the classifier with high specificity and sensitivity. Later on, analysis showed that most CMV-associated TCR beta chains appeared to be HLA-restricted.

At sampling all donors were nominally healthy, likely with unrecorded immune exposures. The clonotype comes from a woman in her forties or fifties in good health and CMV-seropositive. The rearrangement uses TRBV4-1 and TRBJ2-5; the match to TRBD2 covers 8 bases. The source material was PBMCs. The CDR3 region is CASSPQAGAQETQYF. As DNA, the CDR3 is TGCGCCAGCAGCCCCCAAGCGGGGGCCCAAGAGACCCAGTACTTC.